What follows are 28 T cell receptor beta chains derived from one specimen sequenced in a study of blood T cells in healthy people across ages. Primers used in a second PCR of roughly 6 to 11 cycles were a sample-barcoded 5' primer and a J-beta primer mix. TCRdb ran MiXCR on the 5' RACE reads and lists one entry per CDR3 protein. The profile covers over 1.5 million distinct CDR3 sequences, with 40% to 55% appearing a single time and 2.1% taken by the ten largest. Sequencing used blood. These receptors came from a woman aged 40 to 50 in good health.

This rearrangement joins TRBV24-1 to TRBJ2-1, with TRBD1 matching over 11 bases. The tail of the sequence fits TRBJ2-7 better, so the J call may be wrong. The germline CDR1 and CDR2 sequences are KGHDR and SFDVKD. The CDR3 loop spans 18 amino acids. In DNA form, the CDR3 reads TGTGCCACCAGTGACCCTGACCCAGGACAGGGGGCCTACAATGAGCAGTACTTC. Residues: CATSDPDPGQGAYNEQYF.

Only a few counts were recorded for this clonotype. In nucleotides, the CDR3 is TGTGCCAGCAGTCAGGGGGGCTTCTCTGGGGCCAACGTCCTGACTTTC. It translates to CASSQGGFSGANVLTF. The rearrangement links TRBV12-3 or TRBV12-4 to TRBJ2-6; D perhaps matches TRBD1 (7 bases). V was pared by 5 bases and J by 0 bases, with 11 bases between. The CDR3 loop spans 16 amino acids.

The rearrangement uses TRBV20-1 and TRBJ1-5; the D gene is possibly TRBD1 (5 bases). CDR1 DFQATT and CDR2 SNEGSKA come from the germline V gene (reference sequence). This CDR3 contains 14 residues. Trimming pared 2 bases from V and 3 bases from J, leaving 11 bases between. CDR3 protein: CSARQGSDNQPQHF. In DNA, the CDR3 is TGCAGTGCTAGACAGGGAAGTGACAATCAGCCCCAGCATTTT.

This clonotype appeared a few times. The chain employs TRBV20-1 and TRBJ2-7; 9 bases are a match to TRBD2. The J call may be incorrect, as the DNA end agrees better with TRBJ2-5. Germline CDR1 DFQATT, CDR2 SNEGSKA (reference sequence). The CDR3 is 14 residues long. The CDR3 loop reads CSARDLLAGKTQYF. The CDR3 nucleotides are TGCAGTGCTAGAGATTTGCTAGCGGGGAAGACCCAGTACTTC.

This clonotype showed up just a few times. This chain links TRBV12-3 or TRBV12-4 with TRBJ2-3; D remains ambiguous. The CDR3 is made up of 8 amino acids. With 10 bases removed from V and 7 bases from J, the gap between germline ends came to 3 bases. The chain's CDR3 is CAINTQYF. The DNA for the CDR3 is TGTGCCATCAATACGCAGTATTTT.

This rearrangement joins TRBV7-9 to TRBJ2-5; the D gene is possibly TRBD2 (6 bases). The J call may be faulty, since TRBJ2-7 better matches the DNA end. The CDR3 totals 14 residues. Germline assignment: CDR1 SEHNR and CDR2 FQNEAQ (reference sequence). For the CDR3, the DNA is TGTGCCAGCAGCCCGGGCGGCGGGGTTCGCGAGCAGTACTTC. It encodes CASSPGGGVREQYF.

As regards this clonotype: This likely comes from a read error, as the CDR3 has no conserved phenylalanine or tryptophan at its end. J is TRBJ1-4 and V is TRBV6-2 or TRBV6-3; D call uncertain. The CDR3 is made up of 15 amino acids. Trimming took 0 bases from V and 0 from J, leaving 5 bases between them. Germline V gene data show CDR1 as MNHEY and CDR2 as SVGEGT. The CDR3 here is CASSYSSATNEKLFY. The CDR3, as DNA: TGTGCCAGCAGTTACTCATCAGCAACTAATGAAAAACTGTTTTAT.

A few counts support this clonotype. This rearrangement joins TRBV20-1 to TRBJ2-1; D might be TRBD2 (6 bases). The ends were cut back, 4 bases at V and 1 base at J, with 11 bases in the middle. CDR1 DFQATT and CDR2 SNEGSKA come from the germline V gene (reference sequence). The CDR3 is 14 residues long. CDR3: CSAIFGGSYNEQFF. CDR3 sequence (DNA): TGCAGTGCTATTTTTGGGGGGTCCTACAATGAGCAGTTCTTC.

The rearrangement joins TRBV5-1 to TRBJ2-3, with a weak D call TRBD2 (5 bases). The CDR3 consists of 15 residues. Germline values: CDR1 SGHRS, CDR2 YFSETQ. V was shortened by 0 bases and J by 3 bases, with 11 bases between the two germline ends. CDR3 protein: CASSLASPVTDTQYF. Here the CDR3 DNA reads TGCGCCAGCAGCTTGGCTAGCCCAGTGACAGATACGCAGTATTTT. Together with reference TRBV5-1 and TRBJ2-3, the CDR3 gives the full variable domain: KAGVTQTPRYLIKTRGQQVTLSCSPISGHRSVSWYQQTPGQGLQFLFEYFSETQRNKGNFPGRFSGRQFSNSRSEMNVSTLELGDSALYLCASSLASPVTDTQYFGPGTRLTVL.

A single count supports this clonotype. CDR3 residues: CASSLVLTGEGAEAFF. CDR3 DNA: TGTGCCAGCAGCTTAGTACTCACAGGGGAGGGGGCTGAAGCTTTCTTT. The V call is TRBV7-9, the J call TRBJ1-1; 7 bases line up with TRBD1. V gave up 1 base and J gave up 6 bases; unmatched junction bases: 11. The CDR3 sequence is 16 residues long. CDR1 SEHNR and CDR2 FQNEAQ come from the germline V gene (reference sequence).

The chain links TRBV28 to TRBJ1-1, with TRBD1 matching over 7 bases. CDR3 length: 12 amino acids. V was pared by 4 bases and J by 6 bases, with 2 bases of the junction left unmatched. Per germline, CDR1 MDHEN and CDR2 SYDVKM. Written as DNA, the CDR3 is TGTGCCAGCAGTTCAGGACAGGCTGAAGCTTTCTTT. This sequence encodes CASSSGQAEAFF.

The chain employs TRBV20-1 and TRBJ2-3; weak D call: TRBD1 (6 bases). Germline V CDR1 and CDR2: DFQATT, SNEGSKA (reference sequence). V was clipped by 2 bases and J by 2 bases, with 11 bases between them. The CDR3 is 14 amino acids. The CDR3 reads CSARKGDPTDTQYF. The CDR3 nucleotides are TGCAGTGCTAGAAAGGGGGACCCCACAGATACGCAGTATTTT.

This clonotype has only a few counts. The chain combines TRBV12-3 or TRBV12-4 with TRBJ2-6; 8 bases are shared with TRBD1. The junction had 6 bases not matched to a gene; V was cut back by 5 bases and J by 0 bases. CDR3 length: 17 amino acids. The CDR3 protein is CASSLRTGGSGANVLTF. The CDR3 region has the DNA TGTGCCAGCAGTCTTCGAACAGGGGGCTCTGGGGCCAACGTCCTGACTTTC.

The chain joins TRBV29-1 to TRBJ1-1, with D maybe TRBD1 (5 bases). CDR3 length: 16 residues. Germline assignment: CDR1 SQVTM and CDR2 ANQGSEA. V gave up 3 bases and J gave up 0 bases, with 17 bases separating them. As DNA, the CDR3 is TGCAGCGTTGAGCCCGTTTACAGGAACCTGAACACTGAAGCTTTCTTT. This codes for CSVEPVYRNLNTEAFF.

This chain connects TRBV20-1 to TRBJ2-1, with 8 nucleotides matching TRBD1. Germline V gene lookup returns CDR1 DFQATT and CDR2 SNEGSKA (reference sequence). CDR3 length: 13 residues. Here the CDR3 DNA reads TGCGGGCCCGGGACAGGTAACTACAATGAGCAGTTCTTC. It translates to CGPGTGNYNEQFF.

This clonotype was observed a few times. V usage is TRBV29-1 and J usage is TRBJ2-7; the D call may be TRBD1 or TRBD2 (5 bases each). Germline loops: CDR1 SQVTM, CDR2 ANQGSEA. The CDR3 runs 13 residues. V was clipped by 5 bases and J by 0 bases, with 11 bases between them. DNA for the CDR3: TGCAGCGTTTGGGGGATTTTCTCCTACGAGCAGTACTTC. It is translated as CSVWGIFSYEQYF.

This chain joins TRBV7-2 and TRBJ2-4; the match to TRBD2 covers 7 bases. The CDR3 contains 14 residues. Germline-derived CDR1 and CDR2 are SGHTA and FQGNSA. V trimming: 0 bases; J trimming: 8 bases; junction bases outside the gene matches: 4. The CDR3 sequence is CASSLAREADIQYF. In DNA, the CDR3 is TGTGCCAGCAGCTTAGCTCGGGAGGCGGACATTCAGTACTTC.

The V and J genes are TRBV15 and TRBJ2-1; 11 nucleotides line up with TRBD2. The assigned J gene may be wrong: the sequence end matches TRBJ2-7 better. The CDR3 is made up of 14 amino acids. Germline V gene sequence: CDR1 LNHNV, CDR2 YYDKDF (reference sequence). CDR3 nucleotides: TGTGCCACCAGGATAGCGGGGGGGTACAATGAGCAGTACTTC. Encoded protein: CATRIAGGYNEQYF.

This clonotype was counted between two and nine times. The V and J genes are TRBV27 and TRBJ1-5; possibly TRBD1 for D (6 bases). The CDR3 has 15 residues. The germline CDR1 and CDR2 sequences are MNHEY and SMNVEV (reference sequence). V lost 2 bases, J lost 2 bases, and 10 bases lay in between. CDR3 DNA: TGTGCCAGCAGTTTACAGGGGTTTGGCAATCAGCCCCAGCATTTT. Protein: CASSLQGFGNQPQHF.

The chain carries TRBV5-1 and TRBJ1-2; a possible D gene is TRBD1 (6 bases). This CDR3 spans 14 amino acids. The germline gives CDR1 SGHRS, CDR2 YFSETQ. V was cut by 3 bases and J by 4 bases, with 13 bases left in between. The DNA of the CDR3 is TGCGCCAGCAGCTCGGCTTTGGACAGCTATGGCTACACCTTC. This codes for CASSSALDSYGYTF.

The chain couples TRBV7-2 to TRBJ1-1, with 7 bases lining up with TRBD1. The germline V gene has CDR1 SGHTA and CDR2 FQGNSA. With V trimmed by 2 bases and J by 5 bases, 5 bases remained unmatched. The CDR3 is made up of 14 amino acids. The CDR3 here is CASSLWRGQTEAFF. DNA of the CDR3: TGTGCCAGCAGCTTATGGAGGGGGCAAACTGAAGCTTTCTTT.

To note about this clonotype: At one boundary the junction diverges from the germline segment, which might be a read error. The chain recombines TRBV12-3 or TRBV12-4 with TRBJ2-5; either TRBD1 or TRBD2 may fit D (5 bases each). The CDR3 extends over 16 amino acids. The CDR3, as DNA: TGTACCAGCAGTTTCGGCCGCGCCCCTGGGACAGAGACCCAGTACTTC. It encodes CTSSFGRAPGTETQYF.

V gene TRBV7-2 combines with J gene TRBJ2-3; 7 bases match TRBD1. Germline CDR1 is SGHTA and CDR2 is FQGNSA. Germline trimming cut 5 bases from V and 2 bases from J; bases unmatched to any gene: 7. The CDR3 sequence is 15 residues long. The DNA of the CDR3 is TGTGCCAGCAGCGCCCGGACAGGATTCACAGATACGCAGTATTTT. Translated, it gives CASSARTGFTDTQYF.

V usage is TRBV28 and J usage is TRBJ2-1; 9 bases are a match to TRBD2. The V and J ends lost 6 bases and 8 bases, in that order; junction bases with no gene match: 5. This CDR3 has 13 residues. Germline V lookup: CDR1 MDHEN, CDR2 SYDVKM. The CDR3 is CASRIGGGDEQFF. As DNA, the CDR3 is TGTGCCAGCAGAATCGGCGGGGGGGATGAGCAGTTCTTC.

V is TRBV13 and J is TRBJ2-1; 8 bases align to TRBD2. The DNA matches TRBJ2-7 better at its end, which makes the J call doubtful. Germline values: CDR1 PRHDT, CDR2 FYEKMQ (reference sequence). CDR3 size: 17 residues. The CDR3 spells CASSLNGAGGSNYEQYF. CDR3 bases: TGTGCCAGCAGCTTAAATGGGGCGGGGGGCTCCAACTACGAGCAGTACTTC.

Concerning this clonotype: An end of the junction differs from the germline gene, which may be a read error. The CDR3 spells CASSYSGTNYNVQFF. CDR3 nucleotides: TGTGCCAGCAGTTACTCAGGGACAAATTACAATGTGCAGTTCTTC. The chain is built from TRBV6-5 and TRBJ2-1, with a tentative D call TRBD1 (6 bases). The CDR3 covers 15 residues. CDR1 is MNHEY, CDR2 SVGAGI, per germline.

The chain carries TRBV15 and TRBJ2-3; D is uncertain. Deletions cut 8 bases from V and 1 base from J, with 13 bases between. CDR3 length equals 14 residues. In germline, CDR1 is LNHNV, CDR2 YYDKDF (reference sequence). CDR3 bases: TGTGCCACCTGTGTTGGTTTGGGCACAGATACGCAGTATTTT. It encodes CATCVGLGTDTQYF.

The chain combines TRBV6-2 or TRBV6-3 with TRBJ2-1; D uncertain. The CDR3 covers 12 residues. V was shortened by 2 bases and J by 9 bases, with 8 bases between the two germline ends. Germline V gene data show CDR1 as MNHEY and CDR2 as SVGEGT. The CDR3, as DNA: TGTGCCAGCAGTTACCCGGTGGGTGAGCAGTTCTTC. Translation gives CASSYPVGEQFF.